The 7 T cell receptor beta chains listed next were all sequenced from one sample in a study of T-cell memory formation after mild COVID-19. Via MiXCR, TCRdb re-called the 5' RACE reads, giving one row per CDR3 protein. The top ten clones hold approximately 2.1% of a sample with more than 100,000 distinct CDR3 sequences, approximately 6.3% of them seen once. Sequencing was carried out using PBMCs or a T cell subset sorted from them (not recorded which). The receptors come from an adult woman who had mild COVID-19 (a few samples of this study predate the infection). Cell type and time point are not known.

This clonotype was observed a few times. CDR3 nucleotides: TGTGCCAGCAGACCCAGGGGGCGTATCACTGAAGCTTTCTTT. Residues: CASRPRGRITEAFF. This chain uses TRBV6-2 or TRBV6-3 with TRBJ1-1; TRBD1 matches 8 bases. The CDR3 is 14 residues long. V shed 6 bases and J 4 bases; nucleotides not matched to a gene: 7. CDR1 is MNHEY and CDR2 is SVGEGT in the germline V gene.

This clonotype occurred a few times. V usage is TRBV4-1 and J usage is TRBJ1-5; a weak D match, TRBD1 (5 bases). Germline values: CDR1 MGHRA, CDR2 YSYEKL. Trimming removed 1 base from V and 3 bases from J, with 13 bases in between. CDR3 length: 16 residues. The CDR3 DNA sequence: TGCGCCAGCAGCCAAGGACTCCGGGACCCCAATCAGCCCCAGCATTTT. Translation: CASSQGLRDPNQPQHF.

The chain couples TRBV4-3 to TRBJ2-6; 7 bases line up with TRBD1. This CDR3 spans 17 amino acids. Per germline, CDR1 LGHNA and CDR2 YSLEER. Germline trimming cut 1 base from V and 0 bases from J; bases unmatched to any gene: 3. CDR3 residues: CASSQGQGSSGANVLTF. In DNA, the CDR3 is TGCGCCAGCAGCCAAGGACAGGGCAGCTCTGGGGCCAACGTCCTGACTTTC.

This clonotype was observed many times. The chain couples TRBV3-1 to TRBJ1-5, with 7 positions matching TRBD1. The CDR3 spans 16 residues. Germline V gene sequence: CDR1 LGHDT, CDR2 YNNKEL (reference sequence). The trim removed 3 bases at V and 7 bases at J, leaving 12 bases unmatched. The CDR3: CASSHGAGTVAQPQHF. Written as DNA, the CDR3 is TGTGCCAGCAGCCACGGGGCCGGGACAGTGGCGCAGCCCCAGCATTTT.

In regard to this clonotype: A read error may be the cause here, since a much bigger clone is one base away. The chain joins TRBV29-1 to TRBJ2-5; 7 bases fit TRBD2. The germline CDR1 and CDR2 sequences are SQVTM and ANQGSEA. This CDR3 has 13 amino acids. CDR3 in amino acids: CSAVRGTQETQHF. The DNA of the CDR3 is TGCAGCGCGGTGCGGGGGACCCAAGAGACCCAGCACTTC.

V and J are TRBV12-3 or TRBV12-4 and TRBJ1-1; TRBD1 aligns across 7 bases. V lost 5 bases to trimming and J lost 0 bases; unmatched junction nucleotides: 3. There are 14 residues in the CDR3. The CDR3, as DNA: TGTGCCAGCAGTACACAGGGGATGAACACTGAAGCTTTCTTT. Translated, it gives CASSTQGMNTEAFF.

This clonotype was counted at least ten times. The V call is TRBV30, the J call TRBJ1-5, with TRBD1 matching 9 bases. V dropped 3 bases and J dropped 6; count of bases not matched to a gene: 3. CDR3 length: 13 residues. CDR1 and CDR2 (germline): GTSNPN, SVGIG (reference sequence). The CDR3 is CAWSRTGVQPQHF. CDR3 DNA: TGTGCCTGGAGCAGGACAGGGGTTCAGCCCCAGCATTTT.